This T cell receptor beta chain was obtained from a study of post-analysis software for immune sequencing data (dated by TCRdb to between 2015 and 2016). As for the study more broadly: The recorded disease courses included relapsing-remitting, secondary progressive and progressive-relapsing multiple sclerosis, and some patients had no subtype annotation. A subset of samples was prepared in parallel using single-end sample barcoding, then pooled and co-amplified after Illumina adapter ligation. The patient repertoires were compared against 10 to 12 previously published healthy control repertoires obtained from donors aged about 6 to 27 years.

A note on this clonotype: Its cognate antigen has yet to be identified. One base away there is no much larger clone; base qualities are not given.

To demonstrate the VDJtools post-analysis software, the study profiled TCR beta repertoires from the peripheral blood of about 13 young patients with multiple sclerosis. Multiple sclerosis patients were children and adolescents aged about 6 to 16 years. General conclusions and limits of the study: Strong co-clustering of samples prepared in the same batch was shown by direct clustering with F measure, prompting a batch-effect correction. Significantly lower normalized Chao1 diversity was found in multiple sclerosis patients than in controls, suggesting substantial peripheral T-cell clonal expansion. The control group was slightly older than the multiple sclerosis patient group. Significantly higher frequencies in patients than in controls were found for roughly 5 TRBV segments, including TRBV5-6, TRBV5-1 and TRBV20-1.

The library relied on PCR. Instrument used: Illumina HiSeq 2500. To reduce PCR and sequencing biases, unique molecular identifiers were incorporated into the TCR beta cDNA libraries. Every 1 to 10 million input T cells yielded 500,000 or so cDNA molecules, meaning each molecule approximated one T cell. Patient libraries were prepared and sequenced with the same protocol used for the earlier healthy control dataset. Samples belonging to the same batch were prepared together, multiplexed and sequenced on a shared HiSeq lane. The authors' pipeline ran thus. Raw barcoded reads were processed with MIGEC, discarding single-read molecular identifier groups before consensus assembly and CDR3 extraction. VDJtools was used for post-analysis of the clonotype tables, and diversity was normalized by down-sampling every dataset to the size of the smallest sample. In repertoire overlap clustering, CDR3 amino acid sequences, but not nucleotide sequences, were matched to correct batch-related cross-sample contamination. TCRdb reprocessed the public reads (quality trimming at Q25 with fastp, clone calling with MiXCR) and kept in-frame beta chains. Each CDR3 protein gets just one entry, which takes the most common genes and DNA from the rows behind it. TCRdb's processing, not the study's, gives the V and J calls here. This sample gives around 400,000 distinct CDR3 sequences in total; over 30% of them show up just once. The top ten clonotypes cover 7.6% of the sample.

CDR1 and CDR2, per the germline V gene, are MDHEN and SYDVKM. From the cysteine up to the phenylalanine, the CDR3 has a length of 20 residues. Kept here is only the CDR3 DNA, which spans 60 bases and is read in frame from base 1. This receptor was taken from a girl under 10 years old with multiple sclerosis. Sequenced material: blood. Recombination joined TRBV28 with TRBJ2-7; the D gene remains uncertain. The J call may be mistaken, given a closer DNA end match to TRBJ2-5. CDR3 sequence: CASSLCIKVVIAQVGETQYF. The nucleotide sequence is TGTGCCAGCAGTTTATGCATAAAAGTGGTTATAGCCCAAGTCGGGGAGACCCAGTACTTC.